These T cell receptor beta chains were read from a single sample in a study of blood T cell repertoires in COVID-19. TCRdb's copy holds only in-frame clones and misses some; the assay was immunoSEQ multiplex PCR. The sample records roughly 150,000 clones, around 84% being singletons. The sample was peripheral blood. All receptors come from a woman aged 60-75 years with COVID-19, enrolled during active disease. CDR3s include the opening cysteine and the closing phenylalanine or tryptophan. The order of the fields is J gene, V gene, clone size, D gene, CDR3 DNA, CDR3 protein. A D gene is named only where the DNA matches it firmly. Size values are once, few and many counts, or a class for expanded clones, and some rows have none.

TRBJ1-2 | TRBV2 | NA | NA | TGTGCCAGCAGGACCGACACCGACTATGGCTACACCTTC | CASRTDTDYGYTF
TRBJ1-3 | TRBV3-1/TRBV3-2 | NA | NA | TGTGCCAGCAGCCAAACCTTCGGCGGCAGCTCTGGAAACACCATATATTTT | CASSQTFGGSSGNTIYF
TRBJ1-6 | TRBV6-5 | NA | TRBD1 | TGTGCCAGCACCACAGGGGAAAATTCACCCCTCCACTTT | CASTTGENSPLHF
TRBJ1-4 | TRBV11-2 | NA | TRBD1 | TGTGCCAGCAGACCCGCAGGGGGCATTGGGGAAAAACTGTTTTTT | CASRPAGGIGEKLFF
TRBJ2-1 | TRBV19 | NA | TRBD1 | TGTGCCAGTAGTCAGGAGACAGGGGTCCGTCCGAATGAGCAGTTCTTC | CASSQETGVRPNEQFF
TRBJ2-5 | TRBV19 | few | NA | TGTGCCAGTAGTATAGATGGCGGGGGCGGAGAGACCCAGTACTTC | CASSIDGGGGETQYF
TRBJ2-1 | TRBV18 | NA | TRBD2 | TGTGCCAGCTCCGCCGGGGGGTCCTACAATGAGCAGTTCTTC | CASSAGGSYNEQFF
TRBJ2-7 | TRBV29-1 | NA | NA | TGCAGCGTTGCTGTCGTCTCCTACGAGCAGTACTTC | CSVAVVSYEQYF
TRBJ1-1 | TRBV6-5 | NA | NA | TGTGCCAGCAGGCCCCAGGCCCTGAACACTGAAGCTTTCTTT | CASRPQALNTEAFF
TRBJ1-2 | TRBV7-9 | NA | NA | TGTGCCAGCAGCCCCCCCGAAAAATGGTCGAGAGGGGGCTACACCTTC | CASSPPEKWSRGGYTF
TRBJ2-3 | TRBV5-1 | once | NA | TGCGCCAGCAGCTTGGCCACAGGAACAGATACGCAGTATTTT | CASSLATGTDTQYF
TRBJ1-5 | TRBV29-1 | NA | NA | TGCAGCATTTTAACAGGGTATAGCAATCAGCCCCAGCATTTT | CSILTGYSNQPQHF
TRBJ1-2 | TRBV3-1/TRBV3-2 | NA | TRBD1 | TGTGCCAGCAACCTCGGACAGGGGAATGGCTACACCTTC | CASNLGQGNGYTF
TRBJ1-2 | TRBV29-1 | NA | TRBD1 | TGCAGCGCCTGGACAGGGGCCCTCGGCTACACCTTC | CSAWTGALGYTF
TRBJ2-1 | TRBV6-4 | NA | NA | TGTGCCAGCAGTGATATGGCGGGACTCGGGCGGAATGAGCAGTTCTTC | CASSDMAGLGRNEQFF
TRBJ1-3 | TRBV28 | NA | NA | TGTGCCAGCCGATCACTTCAGGGGAGAGACACCATATATTTT | CASRSLQGRDTIYF
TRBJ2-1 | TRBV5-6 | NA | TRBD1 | TGTGCCAGCAGCCAACTAGACAGGGTATCCTACAATGAGCAGTTCTTC | CASSQLDRVSYNEQFF
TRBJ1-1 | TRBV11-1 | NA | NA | TGTGCCAGCAGCTTGGAGGCTGGCACTGAAGCTTTCTTT | CASSLEAGTEAFF
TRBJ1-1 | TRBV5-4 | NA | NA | TGTGCCAGCAGCCTAGGGGGGAACACTGAAGCTTTCTTT | CASSLGGNTEAFF
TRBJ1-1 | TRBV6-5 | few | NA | TGTGCCAGCAGAGCCCGACGGGAGAGAAACACTGAAGCTTTCTTT | CASRARRERNTEAFF
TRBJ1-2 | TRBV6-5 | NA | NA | TGTGCCAGCACCGCAGGGGAAGGCTACACCTTC | CASTAGEGYTF
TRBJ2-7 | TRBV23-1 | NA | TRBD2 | TGCGCCAGCAGTCAACGGACTAGCGGGAGGCCGGCCTACGAGCAGTACTTC | CASSQRTSGRPAYEQYF